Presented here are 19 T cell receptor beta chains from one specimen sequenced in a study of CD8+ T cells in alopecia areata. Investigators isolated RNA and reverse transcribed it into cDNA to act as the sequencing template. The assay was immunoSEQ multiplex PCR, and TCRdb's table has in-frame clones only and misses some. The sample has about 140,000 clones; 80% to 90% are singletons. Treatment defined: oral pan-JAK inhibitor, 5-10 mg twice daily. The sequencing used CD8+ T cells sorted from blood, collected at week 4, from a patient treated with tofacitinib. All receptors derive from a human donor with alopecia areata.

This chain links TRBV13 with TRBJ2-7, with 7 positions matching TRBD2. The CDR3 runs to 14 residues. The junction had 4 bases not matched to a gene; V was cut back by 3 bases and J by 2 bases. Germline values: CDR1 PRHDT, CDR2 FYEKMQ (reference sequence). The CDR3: CASSFRRGTYEQYF. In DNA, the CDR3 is TGTGCCAGCAGCTTTCGGCGGGGGACCTACGAGCAGTACTTC. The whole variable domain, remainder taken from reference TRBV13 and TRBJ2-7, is AAGVIQSPRHLIKEKRETATLKCYPIPRHDTVYWYQQGPGQDPQFLISFYEKMQSDKGSIPDRFSAQQFSDYHSELNMSSLELGDSALYFCASSFRRGTYEQYFGPGTRLTVT.

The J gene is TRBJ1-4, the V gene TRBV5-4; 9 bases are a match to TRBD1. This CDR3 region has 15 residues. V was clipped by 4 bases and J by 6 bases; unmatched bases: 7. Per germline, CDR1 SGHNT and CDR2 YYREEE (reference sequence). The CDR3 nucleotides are TGTGCCAGCAGCCGGACAGGGGATGGGGATGAAAAACTGTTTTTT. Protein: CASSRTGDGDEKLFF.

In DNA form, the CDR3 reads TGTGCCAGCAGTCCAAGCGGGATCTACGAGCAGTACTTC. This codes for CASSPSGIYEQYF. The V gene is TRBV27, the J gene TRBJ2-7, with TRBD2 matching over 7 bases. The germline V gene encodes CDR1 MNHEY and CDR2 SMNVEV (reference sequence). Trimming took 5 bases from V and 3 from J; bases not matched to a gene: 4. This CDR3 has 13 amino acids.

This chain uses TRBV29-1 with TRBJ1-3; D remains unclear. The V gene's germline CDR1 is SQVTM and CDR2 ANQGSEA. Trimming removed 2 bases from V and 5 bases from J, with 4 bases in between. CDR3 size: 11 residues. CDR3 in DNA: TGCAGCGTTGAACAAAGAAACACCATATATTTT. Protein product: CSVEQRNTIYF.

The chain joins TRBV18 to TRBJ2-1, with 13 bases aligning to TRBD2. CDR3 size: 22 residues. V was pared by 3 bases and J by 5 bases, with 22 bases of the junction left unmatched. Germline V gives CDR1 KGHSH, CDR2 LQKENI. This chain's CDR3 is CASSPSFNNGRKGTSGDNEQFF. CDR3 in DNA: TGTGCCAGCTCACCCTCCTTCAATAATGGGAGGAAGGGGACTAGCGGGGACAATGAGCAGTTCTTC.

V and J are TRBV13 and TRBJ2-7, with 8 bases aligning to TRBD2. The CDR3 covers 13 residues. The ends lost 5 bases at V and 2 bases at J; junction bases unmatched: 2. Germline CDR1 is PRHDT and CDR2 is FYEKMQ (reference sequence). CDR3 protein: CASSPGLAYEQYF. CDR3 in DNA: TGTGCCAGCAGCCCGGGACTAGCCTACGAGCAGTACTTC.

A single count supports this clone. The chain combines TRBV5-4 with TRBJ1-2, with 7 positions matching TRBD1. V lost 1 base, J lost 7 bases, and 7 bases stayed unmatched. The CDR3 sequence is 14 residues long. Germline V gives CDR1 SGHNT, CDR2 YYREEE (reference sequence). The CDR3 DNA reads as TGTGCCAGCAGCTTGACACAGGGGTCACCTGGCTACACCTTC. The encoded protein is CASSLTQGSPGYTF.

For the CDR3, the DNA is TGTGCCAGCAGCTTTTCCCATCCCAATGAGCAGTTCTTC. Its translation is CASSFSHPNEQFF. The chain has TRBV5-6 and TRBJ2-1; unclear D gene. CDR3 length: 13 amino acids. V was shortened by 2 bases and J by 6 bases, with 9 bases between the two germline ends. Germline-derived CDR1 and CDR2 are SGHDT and YYEEEE.

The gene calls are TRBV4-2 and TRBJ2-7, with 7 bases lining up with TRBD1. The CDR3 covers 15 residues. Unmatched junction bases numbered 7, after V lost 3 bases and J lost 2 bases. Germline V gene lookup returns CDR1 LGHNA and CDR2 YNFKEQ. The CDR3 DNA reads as TGTGCCAGCAGCCACAGCAGACAGGGAACCTACGAGCAGTACTTC. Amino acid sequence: CASSHSRQGTYEQYF.

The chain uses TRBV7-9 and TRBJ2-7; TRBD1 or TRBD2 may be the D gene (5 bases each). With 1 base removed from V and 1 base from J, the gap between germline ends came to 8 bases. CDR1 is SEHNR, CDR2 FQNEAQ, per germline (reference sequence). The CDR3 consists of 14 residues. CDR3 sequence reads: CASSLGDASYEQYF. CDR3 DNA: TGTGCCAGCAGCTTAGGGGACGCTTCCTACGAGCAGTACTTC. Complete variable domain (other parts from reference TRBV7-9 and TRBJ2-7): DTGVSQNPRHKITKRGQNVTFRCDPISEHNRLYWYRQTLGQGPEFLTYFQNEAQLEKSRLLSDRFSAERPKGSFSTLEIQRTEQGDSAMYLCASSLGDASYEQYFGPGTRLTVT.

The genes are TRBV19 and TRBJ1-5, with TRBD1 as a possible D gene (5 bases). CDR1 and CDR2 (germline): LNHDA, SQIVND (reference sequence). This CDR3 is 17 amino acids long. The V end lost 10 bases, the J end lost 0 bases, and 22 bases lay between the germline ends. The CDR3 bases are TGTGCCACCCAAGCCAGGGACGGTGATTATAGCAATCAGCCCCAGCATTTT. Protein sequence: CATQARDGDYSNQPQHF.

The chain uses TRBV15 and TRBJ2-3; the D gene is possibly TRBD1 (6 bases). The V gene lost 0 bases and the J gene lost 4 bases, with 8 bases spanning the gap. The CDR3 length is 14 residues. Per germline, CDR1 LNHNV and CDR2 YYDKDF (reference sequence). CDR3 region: CATSREQGSDTQYF. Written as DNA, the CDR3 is TGTGCCACCAGCAGAGAACAGGGTTCAGATACGCAGTATTTT.

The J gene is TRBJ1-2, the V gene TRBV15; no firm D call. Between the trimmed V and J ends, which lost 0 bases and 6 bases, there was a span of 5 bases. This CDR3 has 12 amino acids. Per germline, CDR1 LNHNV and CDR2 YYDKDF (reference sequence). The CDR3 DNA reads TGTGCCACCAGCAGAGATCCCAATGGCTACACCTTC. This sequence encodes CATSRDPNGYTF.

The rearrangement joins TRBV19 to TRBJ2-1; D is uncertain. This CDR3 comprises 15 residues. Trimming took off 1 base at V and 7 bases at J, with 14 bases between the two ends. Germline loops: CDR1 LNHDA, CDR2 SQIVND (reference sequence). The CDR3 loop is CASSIGPSAVNEQFF. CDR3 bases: TGTGCCAGTAGTATAGGCCCCTCGGCGGTGAATGAGCAGTTCTTC.

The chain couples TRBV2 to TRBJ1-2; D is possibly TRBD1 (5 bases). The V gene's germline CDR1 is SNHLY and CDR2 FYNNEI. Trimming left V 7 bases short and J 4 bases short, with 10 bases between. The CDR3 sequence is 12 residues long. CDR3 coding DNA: TGTGCCAGCATAGGGCAGGGCTATGGCTACACCTTC. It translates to CASIGQGYGYTF.

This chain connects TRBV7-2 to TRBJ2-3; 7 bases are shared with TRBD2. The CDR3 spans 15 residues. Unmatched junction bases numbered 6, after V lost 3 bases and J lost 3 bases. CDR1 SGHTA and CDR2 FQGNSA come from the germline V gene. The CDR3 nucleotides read TGTGCCAGCAGCTTGACTAGCTGGGAGACAGATACGCAGTATTTT. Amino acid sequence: CASSLTSWETDTQYF.

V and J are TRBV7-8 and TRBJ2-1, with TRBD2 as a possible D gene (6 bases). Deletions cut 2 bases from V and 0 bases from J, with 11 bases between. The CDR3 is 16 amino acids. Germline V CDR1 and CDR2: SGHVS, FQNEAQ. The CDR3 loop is CASSLRAGSSYNEQFF. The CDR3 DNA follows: TGTGCCAGCAGCTTAAGGGCGGGGAGCTCCTACAATGAGCAGTTCTTC.

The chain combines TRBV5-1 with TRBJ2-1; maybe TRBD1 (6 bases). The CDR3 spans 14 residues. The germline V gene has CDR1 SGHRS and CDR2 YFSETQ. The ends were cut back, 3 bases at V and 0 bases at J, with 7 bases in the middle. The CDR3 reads CASSSRGSYNEQFF. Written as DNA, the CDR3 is TGCGCCAGCAGCTCCAGGGGCTCCTACAATGAGCAGTTCTTC.

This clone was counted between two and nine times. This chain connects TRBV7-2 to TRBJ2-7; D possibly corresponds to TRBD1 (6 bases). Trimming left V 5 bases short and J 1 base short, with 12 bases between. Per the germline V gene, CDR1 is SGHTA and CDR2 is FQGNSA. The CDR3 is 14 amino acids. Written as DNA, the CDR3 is TGTGCCAGCAGCCCTTGGACAGAATCCTACGAGCAGTACTTC. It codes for CASSPWTESYEQYF.